One and the same sample provided the 19 T cell receptor beta chains below, sequenced in a study of technical replicates of blood from a handful of donors. The repertoire was sequenced with immunoSEQ multiplex PCR; TCRdb's copy has only in-frame clones and lacks some. The table has roughly 100,000 clones, about 94% seen once. The sequenced sample consisted of T cells isolated from PBMCs. The receptor source for this set is a human donor in good health.

CDR3 in amino acids: CASSLGRRSTTNEKLFF. The CDR3 region has the DNA TGCGCCAGCAGCTTGGGCAGAAGGAGTACGACTAATGAAAAACTGTTTTTT. The chain combines TRBV5-1 with TRBJ1-4; D gene unclear. This CDR3 is built from 17 residues. Trimming pared 0 bases from V and 2 bases from J, leaving 14 bases between. The germline gives CDR1 SGHRS, CDR2 YFSETQ.

The rearrangement uses TRBV7-9 and TRBJ1-2; unclear D gene. Per germline, CDR1 SEHNR and CDR2 FQNEAQ (reference sequence). This CDR3 is built from 13 residues. V dropped 1 base and J dropped 8 bases, with 11 bases sitting between them. The CDR3 spells CASSLGGFRGYTF. The CDR3 DNA reads TGTGCCAGCAGCTTAGGAGGGTTTCGCGGCTACACCTTC.

This sequence joins TRBV7-9 and TRBJ2-1; D is unclear. The ends were cut back, 4 bases at V and 9 bases at J, with 4 bases in the middle. The length of the CDR3 is 10 residues. Germline V gene sequence: CDR1 SEHNR, CDR2 FQNEAQ (reference sequence). The CDR3 here is CASSSGEQFF. The CDR3 bases are TGTGCCAGCAGCTCAGGTGAGCAGTTCTTC.

This clone has only one observation. The chain joins TRBV30 to TRBJ1-1, with D possibly TRBD1 on 5 matching bases. CDR3 length equals 13 residues. CDR1 and CDR2 (germline): GTSNPN, SVGIG (reference sequence). The germline V and J ends were trimmed by 1 base and 1 base, with 7 bases remaining between them. The CDR3 here is CAWSGGENTEAFF. The DNA of the CDR3 is TGTGCCTGGAGTGGGGGGGAGAACACTGAAGCTTTCTTT.

This clone was counted a single time. The CDR3 spells CASSYQQDGEQFF. DNA for the CDR3: TGTGCCAGCAGTTACCAACAGGACGGTGAGCAGTTCTTC. This chain connects TRBV2 to TRBJ2-1; tentative D call: TRBD1 (5 bases). This CDR3 is built from 13 residues. The V and J ends lost 5 bases and 9 bases respectively, with 14 bases between them. Germline assignment: CDR1 SNHLY and CDR2 FYNNEI.

This chain's CDR3 is CASSPAREETQYF. The CDR3 DNA follows: TGTGCCAGCAGCCCGGCCAGGGAAGAGACCCAGTACTTC. The chain has TRBV5-4 and TRBJ2-5; TRBD1 might be the D (5 bases). Germline V CDR1 and CDR2: SGHNT, YYREEE (reference sequence). V dropped 4 bases and J dropped 3 bases, with 10 bases sitting between them. CDR3 length: 13 amino acids.

This clone was seen just once. This sequence joins TRBV6-5 and TRBJ2-7, with TRBD1 matching 8 bases. CDR3 size: 14 residues. Germline CDR1 MNHEY, CDR2 SVGAGI. J lost 2 bases, V lost 7 bases, and 7 bases had no gene match. This CDR3 reads CASKRTGPTYEQYF. The CDR3, as DNA: TGTGCCAGCAAACGGACAGGGCCAACCTACGAGCAGTACTTC.

This chain joins TRBV27 and TRBJ2-5; 7 positions agree with TRBD2. CDR1 MNHEY and CDR2 SMNVEV come from the germline V gene (reference sequence). V lost 2 bases to trimming and J lost 1 base; unmatched junction nucleotides: 1. The CDR3 contains 14 residues. The CDR3 protein is CASSLPGGQETQYF. The CDR3 DNA reads TGTGCCAGCAGTTTACCGGGGGGCCAAGAGACCCAGTACTTC.

The chain carries TRBV5-1 and TRBJ2-3; no clear D gene. The V gene lost 4 bases and the J gene lost 4 bases, with 10 bases spanning the gap. There are 13 residues in the CDR3. Looked up from germline, CDR1 is SGHRS and CDR2 is YFSETQ. CDR3 region: CASSPELPDTQYF. The CDR3 nucleotides are TGCGCCAGCAGCCCCGAACTCCCAGATACGCAGTATTTT.

The chain couples TRBV5-4 to TRBJ2-3, with a possible D match to TRBD2 (6 bases). The length of the CDR3 is 15 residues. Germline V gene data show CDR1 as SGHNT and CDR2 as YYREEE (reference sequence). Trimming shortened V by 2 bases and J by 2 bases, and 12 bases separated the two germline ends. Here the CDR3 reads CASSFRDFPTDTQYF. The CDR3 DNA follows: TGTGCCAGCAGCTTCCGGGACTTCCCCACAGATACGCAGTATTTT.

This clone is a singleton in its sample. The chain joins TRBV28 to TRBJ2-7, with 9 positions matching TRBD1. Germline CDR1 is MDHEN and CDR2 is SYDVKM. CDR3 length: 15 residues. V lost 6 bases and J lost 0; bases outside the gene matches: 6. The DNA for the CDR3 is TGTGCCAGCAGAGTCAGGGACAGGGCCTCCTACGAGCAGTACTTC. This sequence encodes CASRVRDRASYEQYF.

The chain joins TRBV30 to TRBJ2-7, with 7 bases matching TRBD1. Germline V gives CDR1 GTSNPN, CDR2 SVGIG (reference sequence). V lost 2 bases, J lost 2 bases, and 3 bases stayed unmatched. This CDR3 comprises 13 residues. This CDR3 is CAWSTGQAYEQYF. Written as DNA, the CDR3 is TGTGCCTGGAGTACCGGACAGGCCTACGAGCAGTACTTC.

The V and J genes are TRBV27 and TRBJ2-7; D not certain. The CDR3 is made up of 12 amino acids. Germline lookup yields CDR1 MNHEY and CDR2 SMNVEV (reference sequence). Deletions cut 5 bases from V and 3 bases from J, with 8 bases between. The CDR3 DNA sequence: TGTGCCAGCAGTGGCAAATACTACGAGCAGTACTTC. Translated, it gives CASSGKYYEQYF.

A single count supports this clone. The V gene is TRBV7-8, the J gene TRBJ2-1, with 11 positions matching TRBD2. There are 16 residues in the CDR3. V lost 5 bases and J lost 6; bases outside the gene matches: 9. Looked up from germline, CDR1 is SGHVS and CDR2 is FQNEAQ. The CDR3 is CASSRLAGMAGNEQFF. CDR3 DNA: TGTGCCAGCAGCCGACTAGCGGGGATGGCCGGCAATGAGCAGTTCTTC. Using reference TRBV7-8 and TRBJ2-1 for the parts outside the CDR3, the full variable domain is GAGVSQSPRYKVAKRGQDVALRCDPISGHVSLFWYQQALGQGPEFLTYFQNEAQLDKSGLPSDRFFAERPEGSVSTLKIQRTQQEDSAVYLCASSRLAGMAGNEQFFGPGTRLTVL.

The gene calls are TRBV29-1 and TRBJ1-2; 8 nucleotides align to TRBD1. This CDR3 is built from 12 residues. The germline V gene has CDR1 SQVTM and CDR2 ANQGSEA. The V gene end was trimmed by 7 bases and the J gene end by 3 bases; junction bases not matched to a gene: 4. CDR3 DNA: TGCAGCGGGACAGGGCATGACTATGGCTACACCTTC. Protein sequence: CSGTGHDYGYTF. Filled out from reference TRBV29-1 and TRBJ1-2, the complete variable domain reads SAVISQKPSRDICQRGTSLTIQCQVDSQVTMMFWYRQQPGQSLTLIATANQGSEATYESGFVIDKFPISRPNLTFSTLTVSNMSPEDSSIYLCSGTGHDYGYTFGSGTRLTVV.

This chain uses TRBV6-1 with TRBJ1-2, with 7 bases matching TRBD1. The J segment lost 4 bases and the V segment lost 2 bases, leaving 4 bases of the junction unmatched. CDR3 length equals 14 residues. Looked up from germline, CDR1 is MNHNS and CDR2 is SASEGT. The CDR3 loop is CASSETGQTYGYTF. Here the CDR3 DNA reads TGTGCCAGCAGTGAAACGGGACAGACCTATGGCTACACCTTC.

The rearrangement links TRBV6-1 to TRBJ2-7, with D possibly TRBD1 on 6 matching bases. Trimming stripped 3 bases from V and 6 bases from J, with 18 bases between. The germline V gene encodes CDR1 MNHNS and CDR2 SASEGT. This CDR3 spans 15 amino acids. The CDR3 protein is CASSDSGHPPPEQYF. The DNA for the CDR3 is TGTGCCAGCAGTGACTCGGGACATCCTCCCCCCGAGCAGTACTTC.

V usage is TRBV15 and J usage is TRBJ1-1, with TRBD1 matching 9 bases. CDR1 LNHNV and CDR2 YYDKDF come from the germline V gene (reference sequence). Losses at the gene ends were 1 base for V and 4 bases for J; bases not matched to a gene: 7. The length of the CDR3 is 16 residues. CDR3 bases: TGTGCCACCAGCAGAGGTGGGACAGGGAAGAGCACTGAAGCTTTCTTT. Translation gives CATSRGGTGKSTEAFF. The variable domain in full, with the rest retrieved from reference TRBV15 and TRBJ1-1, is DAMVIQNPRYQVTQFGKPVTLSCSQTLNHNVMYWYQQKSSQAPKLLFHYYDKDFNNEADTPDNFQSRRPNTSFCFLDIRSPGLGDTAMYLCATSRGGTGKSTEAFFGQGTRLTVV.

This clone was seen just once. This rearrangement joins TRBV28 to TRBJ1-2; D gene unclear. Germline CDR1 MDHEN, CDR2 SYDVKM. Trimming removed 4 bases at V and 3 bases at J, with 6 bases between. The CDR3 spans 12 residues. CDR3 nucleotides: TGTGCCAGCAGTTCTAACCACTATGGCTACACCTTC. Its translation is CASSSNHYGYTF.